Shown below are 23 T cell receptor beta chains from a single sample sequenced in a study of T-cell memory formation after mild COVID-19. From the 5' RACE reads, TCRdb called clonotypes with MiXCR, one entry per CDR3 protein. The data hold roughly 310,000 distinct CDR3 sequences, with about a sixth observed a single time. The specimen was PBMCs or a T cell subset sorted from them (not recorded which). The receptors derive from a man younger than 35 who had mild COVID-19 (a few samples of this study predate the infection). Cell type and time point are not known.

This clonotype was found many times. The chain recombines TRBV12-3 or TRBV12-4 with TRBJ1-1, with D unresolved. The CDR3 covers 13 residues. Trimming took off 3 bases at V and 1 base at J, with 6 bases between the two ends. The CDR3 DNA is TGTGCCAGCAGTTTCAGCCCGAACACTGAAGCTTTCTTT. This gives the protein CASSFSPNTEAFF.

The chain uses TRBV4-1 and TRBJ1-6; D remains unclear. This CDR3 has 15 amino acids. Germline-derived CDR1 and CDR2 are MGHRA and YSYEKL. The V and J ends lost 8 bases and 0 bases respectively, with 11 bases between them. The CDR3 here is CASGLGSSYNSPLHF. In DNA, the CDR3 is TGCGCCAGCGGTCTGGGGAGCTCCTATAATTCACCCCTCCACTTT.

In its sample, this clonotype was seen a few times. CDR3 loop: CASSSFGLTEAFF. The CDR3 DNA sequence: TGTGCCAGCAGTTCCTTTGGCCTCACTGAAGCTTTCTTT. This chain joins TRBV28 and TRBJ1-1; D not certain. Trimming left V 4 bases short and J 4 bases short, with 10 bases between. The CDR3 consists of 13 residues. Per germline, CDR1 MDHEN and CDR2 SYDVKM.

CDR3 protein: CASSLLWGEEKLFF. The CDR3 nucleotides are TGTGCCAGCAGTTTACTCTGGGGGGAGGAAAAACTGTTTTTT. The chain links TRBV12-3 or TRBV12-4 to TRBJ1-4, with D perhaps TRBD1 (5 bases). Trimming left V 2 bases short and J 8 bases short, with 12 bases between. The CDR3 is 14 amino acids.

The V gene is TRBV5-5, the J gene TRBJ1-5, with 11 bases matching TRBD1. Germline V lookup: CDR1 SGHKS, CDR2 YYEKEE (reference sequence). The CDR3 has 18 residues. Losses at the gene ends were 2 bases for V and 5 bases for J; bases not matched to a gene: 12. The CDR3 loop reads CASSFGTGGSFGDQPQHF. CDR3 coding DNA: TGTGCCAGCAGCTTCGGGACAGGGGGAAGTTTTGGTGATCAGCCCCAGCATTTT.

The chain is built from TRBV15 and TRBJ1-5; D is perhaps TRBD1 (6 bases). Trimming pared 3 bases from V and 3 bases from J, leaving 12 bases between. This CDR3 contains 15 residues. Per germline, CDR1 LNHNV and CDR2 YYDKDF (reference sequence). This CDR3 reads CATSRGGQFNQPQHF. The CDR3 nucleotides read TGTGCCACCAGCAGGGGAGGACAGTTCAATCAGCCCCAGCATTTT.

The rearrangement uses TRBV12-3 or TRBV12-4 and TRBJ1-1, with D hard to call. V was trimmed by 6 bases and J by 0 bases, leaving 11 bases between them. This CDR3 region has 14 residues. The CDR3 here is CASSLPPVNTEAFF. The CDR3 DNA sequence: TGTGCCAGCAGCCTCCCCCCCGTGAACACTGAAGCTTTCTTT.

The chain combines TRBV20-1 with TRBJ2-1, with 8 bases identical to TRBD2. This CDR3 has 15 amino acids. Germline V gene sequence: CDR1 DFQATT, CDR2 SNEGSKA (reference sequence). The junction had 4 bases not matched to a gene; V was cut back by 3 bases and J by 0 bases. CDR3 sequence (DNA): TGCAGTGCTAGTGCTCTAGCGGGCTCCTACAATGAGCAGTTCTTC. Translating it yields CSASALAGSYNEQFF.

The rearrangement joins TRBV7-2 to TRBJ1-5; weak D call: TRBD1 (6 bases). The CDR3 contains 14 residues. Germline V CDR1 and CDR2: SGHTA, FQGNSA. V lost 3 bases and J lost 8, with 14 bases in between. The CDR3 reads CASSLGGGLKPQHF. CDR3 nucleotide sequence: TGTGCCAGCAGCTTGGGGGGGGGGCTCAAGCCCCAGCATTTT.

The chain recombines TRBV28 with TRBJ1-4; D is unclear. Trimming took 5 bases from V and 12 from J, leaving 16 bases between them. The CDR3 sequence is 13 residues long. The germline gives CDR1 MDHEN, CDR2 SYDVKM. This CDR3 is CASSTPETLELFF. The CDR3 nucleotides read TGTGCCAGCAGTACTCCGGAGACCTTGGAACTGTTTTTT.

This clonotype was recorded many times. The rearrangement links TRBV6-5 to TRBJ2-1, with a possible D match to TRBD1 (6 bases). The germline V and J ends were trimmed by 5 bases and 5 bases, with 13 bases remaining between them. CDR1 is MNHEY and CDR2 is SVGAGI in the germline V gene. The CDR3 sequence is 14 residues long. Here the CDR3 reads CASSLQGRDNEQFF. CDR3 sequence (DNA): TGTGCCAGCAGTCTACAGGGTCGCGACAATGAGCAGTTCTTC.

This clonotype was observed at least ten times. The chain couples TRBV20-1 to TRBJ2-6; 7 bases agree with TRBD1. The CDR3 spans 18 residues. V shed 2 bases and J 0 bases; nucleotides not matched to a gene: 10. Germline loops: CDR1 DFQATT, CDR2 SNEGSKA (reference sequence). DNA for the CDR3: TGCAGTGCTAGACGGACAGGCCTCCTCCCCTCTGGGGCCAACGTCCTGACTTTC. Amino acid sequence: CSARRTGLLPSGANVLTF.

This clonotype showed up just a few times. V usage is TRBV7-9 and J usage is TRBJ1-3, with D tentatively TRBD1 (5 bases). V was shortened by 5 bases and J by 0 bases, with 8 bases between the two germline ends. Per the germline V gene, CDR1 is SEHNR and CDR2 is FQNEAQ (reference sequence). CDR3 size: 14 residues. DNA for the CDR3: TGTGCCAGCAGCGCACAGGTCTCTGGAAACACCATATATTTT. Protein product: CASSAQVSGNTIYF. Full variable domain (rest looked up from reference TRBV7-9 and TRBJ1-3): DTGVSQNPRHKITKRGQNVTFRCDPISEHNRLYWYRQTLGQGPEFLTYFQNEAQLEKSRLLSDRFSAERPKGSFSTLEIQRTEQGDSAMYLCASSAQVSGNTIYFGEGSWLTVV.

This chain connects TRBV29-1 to TRBJ2-1; no clear D gene. Germline CDR1 and CDR2: SQVTM and ANQGSEA. Trimming left V 4 bases short and J 9 bases short, with 13 bases between. This CDR3 has 12 amino acids. The CDR3 DNA is TGCAGCGTTGTTTTGATATCGCGTGAGCAGTTCTTC. Its translation is CSVVLISREQFF.

This chain connects TRBV12-3 or TRBV12-4 to TRBJ1-5, with 7 bases aligning to TRBD1. The J segment lost 0 bases and the V segment lost 5 bases, leaving 4 bases of the junction unmatched. The length of the CDR3 is 15 residues. This CDR3 is CASSTQGTSNQPQHF. The CDR3 DNA follows: TGTGCCAGCAGTACACAGGGGACTAGCAATCAGCCCCAGCATTTT.

Ten or more counts support this clonotype. CDR3 loop: CATSRQGSAGELFF. The DNA for the CDR3 is TGTGCCACCAGCAGACAGGGAAGTGCCGGGGAGCTGTTTTTT. The J gene is TRBJ2-2, the V gene TRBV15; possible D gene TRBD1, 5 bases. The V and J ends lost 2 bases and 6 bases respectively, with 10 bases between them. Germline-derived CDR1 and CDR2 are LNHNV and YYDKDF (reference sequence). This CDR3 has 14 residues.

The chain has TRBV5-1 and TRBJ2-1; TRBD2 is a possible D gene (5 bases). Per the germline V gene, CDR1 is SGHRS and CDR2 is YFSETQ. CDR3 size: 14 residues. V gave up 0 bases and J gave up 6 bases, with 10 bases separating them. The CDR3 region is CASSLDGLANEQFF. CDR3 coding DNA: TGCGCCAGCAGCTTGGACGGCCTAGCCAATGAGCAGTTCTTC.

This clonotype appeared a few times. CDR3 region: CASSQVRGYGETQYF. The CDR3 DNA reads as TGCGCCAGCAGCCAAGTGAGAGGGTATGGGGAGACCCAGTACTTC. This chain connects TRBV4-1 to TRBJ2-5; D may be TRBD2 (5 bases). There are 15 residues in the CDR3. Per the germline V gene, CDR1 is MGHRA and CDR2 is YSYEKL. The V and J ends lost 1 base and 5 bases respectively, with 14 bases between them.

The chain links TRBV11-2 to TRBJ2-1; 7 nucleotides align to TRBD1. Germline values: CDR1 SGHAT, CDR2 FQNNGV. The CDR3 contains 14 residues. After removal of 3 bases from V and 6 bases from J, the junction contained 5 bases not matched to a gene. This CDR3 is CASSLDRLSNEQFF. The DNA of the CDR3 is TGTGCCAGCAGCTTGGACAGGTTAAGCAATGAGCAGTTCTTC.

This clonotype was detected only a few times. V and J are TRBV6-1 and TRBJ2-3; the match to TRBD2 covers 14 bases. Germline trimming cut 10 bases from V and 5 bases from J; bases unmatched to any gene: 5. Germline values: CDR1 MNHNS, CDR2 SASEGT. This CDR3 is 14 amino acids long. CDR3 region: CATGLAGGGDTQYF. The CDR3 DNA reads TGTGCCACCGGACTAGCGGGGGGAGGAGATACGCAGTATTTT.

The J gene is TRBJ1-2, the V gene TRBV20-1; TRBD1 matches at 8 bases. The CDR3 runs 13 residues. J gave up 7 bases and V 1 base, and 5 bases lay outside the gene matches. Germline lookup yields CDR1 DFQATT and CDR2 SNEGSKA (reference sequence). CDR3 nucleotides: TGCAGTGCTAGAGCGACAGGGGAGCGTGGCTACACCTTC. It codes for CSARATGERGYTF.

The chain couples TRBV10-3 to TRBJ2-1; 12 positions agree with TRBD2. This CDR3 contains 15 residues. CDR1 and CDR2 from the germline V gene are ENHRY and SYGVKD. The junction had 9 bases not matched to a gene; V was cut back by 8 bases and J by 7 bases. CDR3 protein: CAIGSLAGGQNEQFF. CDR3 bases: TGTGCCATCGGCTCACTAGCGGGGGGTCAGAATGAGCAGTTCTTC.

This sequence joins TRBV29-1 and TRBJ1-2, with no clear D. Germline-derived CDR1 and CDR2 are SQVTM and ANQGSEA. Trimming removed 4 bases from V and 7 bases from J, with 10 bases in between. The CDR3 is 11 amino acids. The CDR3 sequence: CSVGESGGYTF. The CDR3 region has the DNA TGCAGCGTTGGGGAGTCGGGTGGCTACACCTTC.